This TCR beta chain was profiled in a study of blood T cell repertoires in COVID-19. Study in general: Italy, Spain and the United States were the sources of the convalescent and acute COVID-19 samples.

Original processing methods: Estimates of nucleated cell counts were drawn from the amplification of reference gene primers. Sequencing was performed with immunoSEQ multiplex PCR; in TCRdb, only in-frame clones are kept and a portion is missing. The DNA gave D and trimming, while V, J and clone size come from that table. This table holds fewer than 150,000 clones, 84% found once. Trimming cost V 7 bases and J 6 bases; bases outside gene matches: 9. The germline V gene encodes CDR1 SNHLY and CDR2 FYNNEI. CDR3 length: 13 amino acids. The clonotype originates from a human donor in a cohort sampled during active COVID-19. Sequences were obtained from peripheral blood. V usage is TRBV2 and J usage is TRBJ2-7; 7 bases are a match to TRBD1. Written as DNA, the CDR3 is TGTGCCAGCATCGACAGGGATCGAGTCGAGCAGTACTTC. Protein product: CASIDRDRVEQYF.